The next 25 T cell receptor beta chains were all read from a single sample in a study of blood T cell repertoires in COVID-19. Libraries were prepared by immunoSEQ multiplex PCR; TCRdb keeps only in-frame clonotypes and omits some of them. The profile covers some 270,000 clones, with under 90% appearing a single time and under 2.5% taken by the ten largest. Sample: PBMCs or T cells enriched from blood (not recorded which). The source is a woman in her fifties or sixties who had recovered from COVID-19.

CDR3 in amino acids: CASSEGVAGEQFF. In nucleotides, the CDR3 is TGTGCCAGCAGTGAAGGGGTAGCGGGGGAGCAGTTCTTC. This chain joins TRBV6-1 and TRBJ2-1, with TRBD2 identical over 8 bases. The trim removed 1 base at V and 10 bases at J, leaving 3 bases unmatched. Germline V CDR1 and CDR2: MNHNS, SASEGT. The CDR3 consists of 13 residues.

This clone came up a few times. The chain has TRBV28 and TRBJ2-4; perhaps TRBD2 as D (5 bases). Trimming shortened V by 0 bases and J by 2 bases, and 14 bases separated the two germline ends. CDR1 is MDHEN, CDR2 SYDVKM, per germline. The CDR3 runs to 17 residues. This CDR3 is CASSLWFPGNTKNIQYF. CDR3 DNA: TGTGCCAGCAGTTTATGGTTTCCGGGGAACACCAAAAACATTCAGTACTTC.

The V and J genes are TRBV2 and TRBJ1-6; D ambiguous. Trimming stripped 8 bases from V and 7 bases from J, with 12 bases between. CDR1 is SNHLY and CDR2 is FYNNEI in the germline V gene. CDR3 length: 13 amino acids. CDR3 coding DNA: TGTGCCAGCCGGATCGCGGAAAATTCACCCCTCCACTTT. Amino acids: CASRIAENSPLHF.

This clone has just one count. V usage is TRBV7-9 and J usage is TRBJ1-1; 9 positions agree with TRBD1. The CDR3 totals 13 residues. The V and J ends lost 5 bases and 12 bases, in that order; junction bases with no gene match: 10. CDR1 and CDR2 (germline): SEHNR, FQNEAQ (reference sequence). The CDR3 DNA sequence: TGTGCCAGCAGCGTAGGGACAGGGCCCGCCCCTTTCTTT. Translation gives CASSVGTGPAPFF.

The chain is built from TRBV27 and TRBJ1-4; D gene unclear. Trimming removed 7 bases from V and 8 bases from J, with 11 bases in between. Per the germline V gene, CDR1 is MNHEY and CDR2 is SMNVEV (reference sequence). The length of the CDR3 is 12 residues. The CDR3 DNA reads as TGTGCCAGCACGGAACGAGGGGAAAAACTGTTTTTT. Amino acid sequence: CASTERGEKLFF.

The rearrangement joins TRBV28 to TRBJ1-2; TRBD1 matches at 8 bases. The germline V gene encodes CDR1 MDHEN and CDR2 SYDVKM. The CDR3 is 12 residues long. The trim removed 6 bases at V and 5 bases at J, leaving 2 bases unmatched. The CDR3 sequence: CASRDRDYGYTF. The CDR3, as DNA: TGTGCCAGCAGGGACAGGGATTATGGCTACACCTTC.

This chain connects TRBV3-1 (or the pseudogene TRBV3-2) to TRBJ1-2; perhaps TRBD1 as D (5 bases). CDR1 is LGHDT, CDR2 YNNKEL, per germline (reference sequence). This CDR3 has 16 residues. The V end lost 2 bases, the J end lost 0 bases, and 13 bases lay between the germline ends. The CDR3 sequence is CASSQFGTPANYGYTF. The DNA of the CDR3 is TGTGCCAGCAGCCAATTTGGGACTCCAGCTAACTATGGCTACACCTTC.

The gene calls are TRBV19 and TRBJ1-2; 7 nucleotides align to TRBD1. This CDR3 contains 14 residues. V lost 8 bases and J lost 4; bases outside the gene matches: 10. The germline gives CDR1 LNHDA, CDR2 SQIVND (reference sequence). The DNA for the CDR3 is TGTGCCAGTTCCCCTCCGGGACAGCTCTATGGCTACACCTTC. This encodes CASSPPGQLYGYTF.

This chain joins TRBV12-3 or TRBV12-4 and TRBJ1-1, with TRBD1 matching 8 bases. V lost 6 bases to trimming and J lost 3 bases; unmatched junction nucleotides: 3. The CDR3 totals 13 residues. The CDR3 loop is CASSTTGDTEAFF. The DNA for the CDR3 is TGTGCCAGCAGCACGACAGGGGACACTGAAGCTTTCTTT.

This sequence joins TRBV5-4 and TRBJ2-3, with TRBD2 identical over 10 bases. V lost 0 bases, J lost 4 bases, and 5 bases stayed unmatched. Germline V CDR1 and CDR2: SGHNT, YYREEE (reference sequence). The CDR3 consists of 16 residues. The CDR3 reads CASSLAKRGGADTQYF. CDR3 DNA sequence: TGTGCCAGCAGCTTGGCCAAGCGGGGGGGCGCAGATACGCAGTATTTT.

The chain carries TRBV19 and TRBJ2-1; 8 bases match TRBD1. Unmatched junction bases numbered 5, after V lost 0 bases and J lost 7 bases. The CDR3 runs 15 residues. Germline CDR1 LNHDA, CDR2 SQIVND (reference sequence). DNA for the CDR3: TGTGCCAGTAGTATAGACAGGGGGCGGGGAAATGAGCAGTTCTTC. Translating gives CASSIDRGRGNEQFF.

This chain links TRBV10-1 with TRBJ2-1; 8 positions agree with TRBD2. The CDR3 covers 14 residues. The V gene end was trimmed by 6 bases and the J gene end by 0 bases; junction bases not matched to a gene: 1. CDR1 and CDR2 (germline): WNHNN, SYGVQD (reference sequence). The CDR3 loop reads CASRAGDSYNEQFF. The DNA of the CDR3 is TGCGCCAGCAGAGCGGGGGACTCCTACAATGAGCAGTTCTTC.

The CDR3 nucleotides read TGTGCCAGCAGCCAACGCAGGGGGCGTGGGACTGAAGCTTTCTTT. Its translation: CASSQRRGRGTEAFF. The chain employs TRBV14 and TRBJ1-1; 8 positions match TRBD1. Germline lookup yields CDR1 SGHDN and CDR2 FVKESK. J lost 5 bases, V lost 2 bases, and 7 bases had no gene match. This CDR3 is 15 amino acids long.

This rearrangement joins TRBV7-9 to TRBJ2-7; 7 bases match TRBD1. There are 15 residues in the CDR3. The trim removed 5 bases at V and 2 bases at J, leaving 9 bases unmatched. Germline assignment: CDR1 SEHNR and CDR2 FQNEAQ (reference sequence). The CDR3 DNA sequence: TGTGCCAGCAGCCAAGTATGGGACAGAACCTACGAGCAGTACTTC. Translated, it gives CASSQVWDRTYEQYF.

CDR3 in DNA: TGTGCCAGCAGTCCGGTTAGTTCCACAGATACGCAGTATTTT. It translates to CASSPVSSTDTQYF. The chain joins TRBV5-4 to TRBJ2-3; the D is unclear. V dropped 5 bases and J dropped 2 bases, with 12 bases sitting between them. The CDR3 consists of 14 residues. Per germline, CDR1 SGHNT and CDR2 YYREEE (reference sequence).

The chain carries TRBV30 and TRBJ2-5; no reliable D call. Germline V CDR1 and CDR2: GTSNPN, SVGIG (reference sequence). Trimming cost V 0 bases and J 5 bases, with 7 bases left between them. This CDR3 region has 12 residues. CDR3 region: CAWSVHGETQYF. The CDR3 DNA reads TGTGCCTGGAGTGTACACGGGGAGACCCAGTACTTC. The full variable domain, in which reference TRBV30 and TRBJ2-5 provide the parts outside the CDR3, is SQTIHQWPATLVQPVGSPLSLECTVEGTSNPNLYWYRQAAGRGLQLLFYSVGIGQISSEVPQNLSASRPQDRQFILSSKKLLLSDSGFYLCAWSVHGETQYFGPGTRLLVL.

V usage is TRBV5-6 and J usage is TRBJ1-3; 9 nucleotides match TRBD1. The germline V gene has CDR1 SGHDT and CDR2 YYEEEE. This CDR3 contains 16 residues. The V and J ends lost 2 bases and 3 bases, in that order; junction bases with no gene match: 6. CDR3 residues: CASSFYTGGGGNTIYF. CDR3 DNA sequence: TGTGCCAGCAGCTTTTATACAGGGGGCGGTGGAAACACCATATATTTT.

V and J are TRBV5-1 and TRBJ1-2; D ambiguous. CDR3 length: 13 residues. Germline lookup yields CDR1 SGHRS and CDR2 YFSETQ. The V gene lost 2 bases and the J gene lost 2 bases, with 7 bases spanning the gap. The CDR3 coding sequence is TGCGCCAGCAGCTTTGACAACAACTATGGCTACACCTTC. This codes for CASSFDNNYGYTF.

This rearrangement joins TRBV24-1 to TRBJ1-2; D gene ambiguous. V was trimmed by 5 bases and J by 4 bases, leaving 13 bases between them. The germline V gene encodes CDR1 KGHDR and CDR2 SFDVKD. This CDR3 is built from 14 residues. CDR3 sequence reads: CATSAVGLSYGYTF. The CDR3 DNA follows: TGTGCCACCAGTGCGGTCGGTCTATCCTATGGCTACACCTTC.

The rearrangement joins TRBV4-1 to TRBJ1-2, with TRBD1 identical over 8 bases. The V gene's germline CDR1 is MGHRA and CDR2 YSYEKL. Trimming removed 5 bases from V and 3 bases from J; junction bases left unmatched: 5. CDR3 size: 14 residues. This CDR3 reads CASSSGTGDYGYTF. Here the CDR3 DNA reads TGCGCCAGCAGCAGCGGGACAGGAGACTATGGCTACACCTTC.

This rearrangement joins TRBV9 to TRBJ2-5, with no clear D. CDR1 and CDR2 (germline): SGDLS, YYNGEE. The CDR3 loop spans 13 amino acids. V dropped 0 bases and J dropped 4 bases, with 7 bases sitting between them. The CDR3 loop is CASSVGNRETQYF. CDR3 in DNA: TGTGCCAGCAGCGTAGGAAACAGAGAGACCCAGTACTTC.

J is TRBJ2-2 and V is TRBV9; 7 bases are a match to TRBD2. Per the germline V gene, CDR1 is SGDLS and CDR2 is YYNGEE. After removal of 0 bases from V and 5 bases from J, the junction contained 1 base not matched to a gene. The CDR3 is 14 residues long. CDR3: CASSVGGGTGELFF. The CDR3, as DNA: TGTGCCAGCAGCGTAGGCGGGGGTACCGGGGAGCTGTTTTTT.

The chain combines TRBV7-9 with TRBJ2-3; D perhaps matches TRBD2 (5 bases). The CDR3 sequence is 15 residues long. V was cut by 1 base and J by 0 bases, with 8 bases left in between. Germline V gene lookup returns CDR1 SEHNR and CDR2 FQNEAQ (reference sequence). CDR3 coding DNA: TGTGCCAGCAGCTTAGGCGGACTCAGCACAGATACGCAGTATTTT. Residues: CASSLGGLSTDTQYF.

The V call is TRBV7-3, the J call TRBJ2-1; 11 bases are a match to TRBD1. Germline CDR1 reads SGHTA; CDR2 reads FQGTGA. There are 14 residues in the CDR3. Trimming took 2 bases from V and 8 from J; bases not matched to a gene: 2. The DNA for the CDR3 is TGTGCCAGCAGCTTATCGGGACAGGGGGATGAGCAGTTCTTC. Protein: CASSLSGQGDEQFF.

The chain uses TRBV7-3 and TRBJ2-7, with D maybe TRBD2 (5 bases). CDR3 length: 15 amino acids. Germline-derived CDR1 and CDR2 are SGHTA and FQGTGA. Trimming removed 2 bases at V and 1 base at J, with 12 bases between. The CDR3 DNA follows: TGTGCCAGCAGCTTAGGTGGGAGCCGATCCTACGAGCAGTACTTC. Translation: CASSLGGSRSYEQYF.